This TCR beta chain was observed in a study of beta chain features in type 1 diabetes. At the level of the study: Examined across all samples were around 110 million sorted cells. General study points: Because the template was cDNA, high-expressing cells might be over-represented. Insertions were fewer and deletions more numerous at VDJ junctions in type 1 diabetes patients.

Sequencing targeted expressed TCRB transcripts, as all isolated RNA had been reverse transcribed. There were around 3.5 million reads on average in the naive, central memory and regulatory T cell samples. Libraries were prepared by immunoSEQ multiplex PCR; TCRdb keeps only in-frame clonotypes and omits some of them. The repertoire includes roughly 500,000 clones, about 10% of them detected once, and 0.035% to 0.05% sits in the top ten. Germline CDR1 and CDR2: SGHDT and YYEEEE. Trimming stripped 0 bases from V and 4 bases from J, with 13 bases between. The CDR3 spans 15 residues. Notes on this clone: Its antigen is unidentified.

This sequence originates from a woman between 18 and 30 years old in good health. The sequenced sample consisted of naive CD4+ T cells from blood. This chain joins TRBV5-6 and TRBJ1-1; D remains ambiguous. The CDR3 is CASSLVPYGSTEAFF. In DNA form, the CDR3 reads TGTGCCAGCAGCTTGGTCCCATATGGGTCCACTGAAGCTTTCTTT.